The entry below gives a single TCR beta chain sequence along with its context. Its antigen is undetermined. Extracted RNA was reverse transcribed, and the resulting cDNA served as sequencing template. Using immunoSEQ multiplex PCR, the repertoire was profiled, and TCRdb retains in-frame clones only, with some absent. The sample consists of roughly 40,000 clones, 80% to 95% of them appearing once. This sample stems from a study of CD8+ T cells in alopecia areata. Study observations and caveats: Having just one nonresponder leaves the connection between baseline CD8+ expansion and response unresolved.

Described treatment: oral pan-JAK inhibitor, 5-10 mg twice daily. The study team obtained lesional scalp punch biopsies and peripheral blood from alopecia areata patients. This CDR3 region has 13 residues. Germline trimming cut 7 bases from V and 1 base from J; bases unmatched to any gene: 5. CDR1 and CDR2 (germline): SQVTM, ANQGSEA. The TCR comes from a human donor with alopecia areata. The sequencing used CD8+ T cells sorted from blood, collected at week 24, from a patient treated with tofacitinib. The rearrangement links TRBV29-1 to TRBJ1-1; TRBD1 matches 8 bases. CDR3 in amino acids: CSAGQGTNTEAFF. The CDR3 region has the DNA TGCAGCGCCGGACAGGGAACGAACACTGAAGCTTTCTTT.